The T cell receptor (beta chain) under discussion was sequenced for a study of T cells in Graves' hyperthyroidism and ophthalmopathy. Germline loops: CDR1 LGHDT, CDR2 YNNKEL (reference sequence). V was cut by 2 bases and J by 0 bases, with 7 bases left in between. CDR3 length: 14 amino acids. RNA transcripts gave rise to amplified TCR beta CDR3 regions. The primer set for the first-round RT-PCR of the TCR CDR3 was HTBI. TCRdb itself ran the multiplex PCR reads through MiXCR, one entry per CDR3 protein. Among more than 300,000 distinct CDR3 sequences, roughly 13% were seen once, and the ten largest hold approximately 11%. Many counts were recorded for this clonotype.

The sequencing sample was made of blood. This receptor was taken from a woman in her sixties with Graves' hyperthyroidism. The V call is TRBV3-1, the J call TRBJ2-5; D not resolved. The CDR3 spells CASSQSVDQETQYF. CDR3 nucleotides: TGTGCCAGCAGCCAATCAGTCGACCAAGAGACCCAGTACTTC.